This entry describes one T cell receptor (beta chain). The CDR3 is 14 residues long. Trimming took off 0 bases at V and 3 bases at J, with 7 bases between the two ends. Germline V lookup: CDR1 SGHTS, CDR2 YDEGEE. The entry originates in a study of technical replicates of blood from a handful of donors. Sequencing used immunoSEQ multiplex PCR; TCRdb keeps in-frame clones, though not all of them. The repertoire holds just over 15,000 clones, with roughly 84% as singletons. The sequenced sample consisted of PBMCs. The sequence came from a human donor in good health. V usage is TRBV5-8 and J usage is TRBJ2-1, with D hard to call. The CDR3 DNA reads as TGTGCCAGCAGCTTGGAAACGAGCTACAATGAGCAGTTCTTC. It specifies CASSLETSYNEQFF. Combining the CDR3 with reference TRBV5-8 and TRBJ2-1 gives the whole variable domain EAGVTQSPTHLIKTRGQQATLRCSPISGHTSVYWYQQALGLGLQFLLWYDEGEERNRGNFPPRFSGRQFPNYSSELNVNALELEDSALYLCASSLETSYNEQFFGPGTRLTVL.